This record looks at one T cell receptor (beta chain) sequence and its context. Its specificity is unknown. In the PCR, 60 Vbeta and 13 Jbeta primers were used. Method: immunoSEQ multiplex PCR; TCRdb's copy keeps in-frame clones and lacks some. The sample shows approximately 160,000 clones, 80% of them seen only once. Germline V gene lookup returns CDR1 LGHNA and CDR2 YNFKEQ. The CDR3 consists of 17 residues. V shed 1 base and J 2 bases; nucleotides not matched to a gene: 9. The record originates from a study of cytomegalovirus exposure and HLA in healthy donors. Study overall: One earlier analysis, a look at 200 million or so T cells, found 100 million to 130 million unique TCR beta sequences.

Findings and limits, study-wide: Analysis performed later showed TCR beta chains linked to HLA being more clonally expanded than equally common others.

The origin of this receptor is a woman between 45 and 60 years old in good health and CMV-seropositive. The chain employs TRBV4-2 and TRBJ2-3, with 7 bases aligning to TRBD2. The sample comprised PBMCs. CDR3 sequence reads: CASSQGAGTTYTDTQYF. Here the CDR3 DNA reads TGTGCCAGCAGCCAAGGAGCCGGGACTACTTACACAGATACGCAGTATTTT.